The 28 T cell receptor beta chains presented below share a single source sample, sequenced in a study of Ad26.COV2.S vaccination and SARS-CoV-2 variants. The data were produced by immunoSEQ multiplex PCR, yet TCRdb's version contains in-frame clones alone and is incomplete. The table shows a few hundred thousand clones, with roughly 90% occurring only once. Regarding treatment: some 20 received Ad26.COV2.S at low or high dose, single or two shots; roughly five received placebo; per-sample allocation not given. Repertoires come from day 63 after the first vaccine or placebo injection. The sequencing used peripheral blood, collected in a trial of Ad26.COV2.S vaccine versus placebo. These receptors were taken from a person between 18 and 59 years old who received the Ad26.COV2.S COVID-19 vaccine or a placebo.

This clone showed up just a few times. The CDR3 nucleotides are TGTGCCAGCATTCTCACGGCAGCCACGGATGAAGCTTTCTTT. Protein: CASILTAATDEAFF. The chain links TRBV6-6 to TRBJ1-1; D remains ambiguous. With 7 bases removed from V and 7 bases from J, the gap between germline ends came to 19 bases. The CDR3 is 14 amino acids. Germline assignment: CDR1 MNHNY and CDR2 SVGAGI (reference sequence).

The V call is TRBV28, the J call TRBJ1-2, with 7 bases matching TRBD1. CDR3 length: 11 residues. CDR1 is MDHEN, CDR2 SYDVKM, per germline. V gave up 6 bases and J gave up 7 bases; unmatched junction bases: 2. DNA for the CDR3: TGTGCCAGCAGGACAGGGTTTGGCTACACCTTC. Translation gives CASRTGFGYTF.

Of note for this clone: This same CDR3 is encoded by further DNA sequences in the sample. V gene TRBV27 combines with J gene TRBJ2-1, with 8 bases aligning to TRBD2. CDR1 and CDR2 from the germline V gene are MNHEY and SMNVEV (reference sequence). V lost 2 bases, J lost 0 bases, and 0 bases stayed unmatched. The CDR3 contains 15 residues. CDR3 in DNA: TGTGCCAGCAGTTTAAGCGGGGGCTCCTACAATGAGCAGTTCTTC. It is translated as CASSLSGGSYNEQFF.

V usage is TRBV7-9 and J usage is TRBJ2-1, with 12 bases lining up with TRBD2. Germline V gives CDR1 SEHNR, CDR2 FQNEAQ (reference sequence). The V segment lost 5 bases and the J segment 8 bases; nucleotides outside the gene matches: 10. CDR3 length: 16 amino acids. Written as DNA, the CDR3 is TGTGCCAGCAGCCCAGCGACTAGCGGGGGCAGGGATGAGCAGTTCTTC. Translating it yields CASSPATSGGRDEQFF.

The CDR3 region has the DNA TGTGCCAGCAGTTCACCAGCGACCAATCAGCCCCAGCATTTT. Translated, it gives CASSSPATNQPQHF. The chain combines TRBV28 with TRBJ1-5; D gene ambiguous. CDR3 size: 14 residues. Trimming stripped 4 bases from V and 3 bases from J, with 10 bases between. Germline V lookup: CDR1 MDHEN, CDR2 SYDVKM.

This CDR3 is CASSLFGDRSNSPLHF. In DNA, the CDR3 is TGCGCCAGCAGCTTGTTTGGGGACAGGTCGAATTCACCCCTCCACTTT. The rearrangement joins TRBV5-1 to TRBJ1-6; 8 bases line up with TRBD1. The length of the CDR3 is 16 residues. The junction had 7 bases not matched to a gene; V was cut back by 1 base and J by 7 bases. CDR1 and CDR2 (germline): SGHRS, YFSETQ. Supplemented by reference TRBV5-1 and TRBJ1-6, the full variable domain reads KAGVTQTPRYLIKTRGQQVTLSCSPISGHRSVSWYQQTPGQGLQFLFEYFSETQRNKGNFPGRFSGRQFSNSRSEMNVSTLELGDSALYLCASSLFGDRSNSPLHFGNGTRLTVT.

V is TRBV19 and J is TRBJ2-5, with 7 positions matching TRBD1. Trimming took 3 bases from V and 5 from J; bases not matched to a gene: 12. Germline V gene lookup returns CDR1 LNHDA and CDR2 SQIVND (reference sequence). The length of the CDR3 is 16 residues. This chain's CDR3 is CASSIDWLGGAETQYF. The CDR3 DNA is TGTGCCAGTAGTATTGATTGGTTAGGGGGCGCGGAGACCCAGTACTTC.

The J gene is TRBJ2-3, the V gene TRBV30, with TRBD2 as a possible D gene (5 bases). The CDR3 is 15 amino acids. V dropped 4 bases and J dropped 4 bases, with 18 bases sitting between them. Per germline, CDR1 GTSNPN and CDR2 SVGIG (reference sequence). Written as DNA, the CDR3 is TGTGCCTGGACGGTTGGTGCGGGTGGAGCAGATACGCAGTATTTT. Its protein is CAWTVGAGGADTQYF.

The rearrangement joins TRBV9 to TRBJ1-6; D is possibly TRBD1 (5 bases). Deletions cut 0 bases from V and 5 bases from J, with 9 bases between. CDR1 and CDR2 from the germline V gene are SGDLS and YYNGEE. The CDR3 sequence is 15 residues long. In DNA, the CDR3 is TGTGCCAGCAGCGTAGAAGGGGTGGATAATTCACCCCTCCACTTT. Amino acid sequence: CASSVEGVDNSPLHF.

CDR3 bases: TGTGCCAGCAGACCCCGGGACACGCTGACGCTCTATGGCTACACCTTC. This translates into CASRPRDTLTLYGYTF. The gene calls are TRBV2 and TRBJ1-2, with D tentatively TRBD1 (6 bases). The CDR3 is 16 residues long. Trimming pared 6 bases from V and 4 bases from J, leaving 21 bases between. CDR1 is SNHLY, CDR2 FYNNEI, per germline. Based on the CDR3 plus reference TRBV2 and TRBJ1-2, the full variable domain is EPEVTQTPSHQVTQMGQEVILRCVPISNHLYFYWYRQILGQKVEFLVSFYNNEISEKSEIFDDQFSVERPDGSNFTLKIRSTKLEDSAMYFCASRPRDTLTLYGYTFGSGTRLTVV.

This chain connects TRBV29-1 to TRBJ1-2, with no clear D. CDR3 size: 12 residues. V gave up 0 bases and J gave up 5 bases, with 7 bases separating them. CDR1 is SQVTM, CDR2 ANQGSEA, per germline. The DNA of the CDR3 is TGCAGCGTTGAAGACGATAGGTATGGCTACACCTTC. Translating it yields CSVEDDRYGYTF.

As regards this clone: Other nucleotide sequences in the sample specify the same CDR3. This chain joins TRBV11-2 and TRBJ2-5; the D is unclear. The CDR3 has 13 amino acids. Germline CDR1 is SGHAT and CDR2 is FQNNGV. V shed 4 bases and J shed 2 bases, with 8 bases lying between them. In DNA, the CDR3 is TGTGCCAGCAGCTCCGGTCTACAAGAGACCCAGTACTTC. Translated, it gives CASSSGLQETQYF. Combining the CDR3 with reference TRBV11-2 and TRBJ2-5 gives the whole variable domain EAGVAQSPRYKIIEKRQSVAFWCNPISGHATLYWYQQILGQGPKLLIQFQNNGVVDDSQLPKDRFSAERLKGVDSTLKIQPAKLEDSAVYLCASSSGLQETQYFGPGTRLLVL.

The chain recombines TRBV4-3 with TRBJ2-7; D is possibly TRBD1 (6 bases). V lost 4 bases, J lost 4 bases, and 14 bases lay in between. The CDR3 runs to 14 residues. Germline CDR1 reads LGHNA; CDR2 reads YSLEER. As DNA, the CDR3 is TGCGCCAGCAGCCGATCCGAAGGGGGATACGAGCAGTACTTC. It codes for CASSRSEGGYEQYF.

The chain is built from TRBV19 and TRBJ2-5, with 9 bases that match TRBD1. Germline CDR1 is LNHDA and CDR2 is SQIVND (reference sequence). The junction had 13 bases not matched to a gene; V was cut back by 9 bases and J by 5 bases. CDR3 length equals 15 residues. The CDR3 DNA reads TGTGCCAGCAGCTCTGCAGGACAGGGGAGGGAGACCCAGTACTTC. Its translation is CASSSAGQGRETQYF.

The genes are TRBV19 and TRBJ2-3; D may be TRBD1 (6 bases). The CDR3 has 13 residues. V gave up 3 bases and J gave up 6 bases, with 10 bases separating them. Germline V gene sequence: CDR1 LNHDA, CDR2 SQIVND (reference sequence). CDR3 protein: CASSMLGADTQYF. DNA for the CDR3: TGTGCCAGTAGTATGTTGGGGGCCGATACGCAGTATTTT.

The CDR3 loop is CASSPPARTDTQYF. The CDR3 DNA sequence: TGTGCCAGCTCACCTCCGGCACGCACAGATACGCAGTATTTT. V gene TRBV18 combines with J gene TRBJ2-3; D gene ambiguous. This CDR3 region has 14 residues. The ends were cut back, 3 bases at V and 1 base at J, with 8 bases in the middle. Germline V gene data show CDR1 as KGHSH and CDR2 as LQKENI.

The rearrangement uses TRBV14 and TRBJ2-3, with D maybe TRBD1 (5 bases). Per the germline V gene, CDR1 is SGHDN and CDR2 is FVKESK. The length of the CDR3 is 17 residues. The V and J ends lost 0 bases and 0 bases respectively, with 13 bases between them. The CDR3 DNA reads as TGTGCCAGCAGCCAAGATACCAGGGTGCCTAGCACAGATACGCAGTATTTT. It translates to CASSQDTRVPSTDTQYF.

The chain is built from TRBV7-6 and TRBJ2-5; TRBD2 matches at 7 bases. Germline assignment: CDR1 SGHVS and CDR2 FNYEAQ. The CDR3 is 15 residues long. J was trimmed by 5 bases and V by 2 bases; bases with no gene match: 8. In DNA, the CDR3 is TGTGCCAGCAGCTTACCACGTGCGGGGGAGGAGACCCAGTACTTC. Translation: CASSLPRAGEETQYF.

This clone was observed a single time. The V call is TRBV28, the J call TRBJ2-7; 7 bases line up with TRBD1. Germline CDR1 reads MDHEN; CDR2 reads SYDVKM. This CDR3 region has 15 residues. Unmatched junction bases numbered 9, after V lost 6 bases and J lost 1 base. The CDR3 DNA reads as TGTGCCAGCAGCCCCTGGACAGGACGGTCCTACGAGCAGTACTTC. Residues: CASSPWTGRSYEQYF.

The chain carries TRBV19 and TRBJ1-1; TRBD1 matches at 10 bases. The CDR3 sequence is 15 residues long. Per the germline V gene, CDR1 is LNHDA and CDR2 is SQIVND (reference sequence). V shed 6 bases, J shed 3 bases, and the junction held 7 bases outside the gene matches. The CDR3 DNA follows: TGTGCCAGTAGCGTGGGACAGGGGACGGACACTGAAGCTTTCTTT. This sequence encodes CASSVGQGTDTEAFF.

The chain is built from TRBV21-1 and TRBJ2-7; the D call TRBD1 from the table was never checked on the DNA. TRBV21-1 is labeled a pseudogene. The CDR3 is 14 residues long. This chain's CDR3 is CASSKQSLTYEQYF. CDR3 in DNA: TGTGCCAGCAGCAAGCAGTCTCTTACCTACGAGCAGTACTTC.

The chain recombines TRBV28 with TRBJ2-2; TRBD2 aligns across 9 bases. The V gene end was trimmed by 1 base and the J gene end by 0 bases; junction bases not matched to a gene: 6. The germline gives CDR1 MDHEN, CDR2 SYDVKM. The CDR3 covers 18 residues. The CDR3 is CASSLSGTSPTNTGELFF. CDR3 in DNA: TGTGCCAGCAGTTTATCTGGGACTAGCCCCACGAACACCGGGGAGCTGTTTTTT.

The CDR3 DNA reads as TGTGCCAGCAGCTTAGAACAGGGGGGAGCTGAAGCTTTCTTT. It specifies CASSLEQGGAEAFF. V usage is TRBV7-9 and J usage is TRBJ1-1; TRBD1 aligns across 8 bases. Germline-derived CDR1 and CDR2 are SEHNR and FQNEAQ (reference sequence). This CDR3 region has 14 residues. The junction had 4 bases not matched to a gene; V was cut back by 1 base and J by 6 bases.

The chain has TRBV7-2 and TRBJ2-1; 16 bases line up with TRBD2. Per germline, CDR1 SGHTA and CDR2 FQGNSA. The CDR3 loop spans 17 amino acids. J was trimmed by 7 bases and V by 1 base; bases with no gene match: 4. CDR3 DNA sequence: TGTGCCAGCAGCTTAGTCGGGACTAGCGGGGGGGCGAATGAGCAGTTCTTC. It encodes CASSLVGTSGGANEQFF.

CDR3 sequence reads: CASSVGTAEKLFF. In DNA form, the CDR3 reads TGTGCCAGCAGCGTCGGGACAGCCGAAAAACTGTTTTTT. J is TRBJ1-4 and V is TRBV7-8; TRBD1 matches at 7 bases. V was pared by 5 bases and J by 8 bases, with 5 bases of the junction left unmatched. The length of the CDR3 is 13 residues. Germline V gene lookup returns CDR1 SGHVS and CDR2 FQNEAQ.

The rearrangement links TRBV14 to TRBJ1-1; possibly TRBD1 for D (5 bases). This CDR3 is 16 amino acids long. The V end lost 1 base, the J end lost 4 bases, and 16 bases lay between the germline ends. Germline lookup yields CDR1 SGHDN and CDR2 FVKESK. The chain's CDR3 is CASSQGRLSGGTEAFF. The DNA for the CDR3 is TGTGCCAGCAGCCAAGGTCGTCTGTCGGGGGGCACTGAAGCTTTCTTT.

The rearrangement links TRBV19 to TRBJ1-6; the D is unclear. The CDR3 spans 15 residues. Per germline, CDR1 LNHDA and CDR2 SQIVND (reference sequence). Trimming shortened V by 3 bases and J by 6 bases, and 12 bases separated the two germline ends. For the CDR3, the DNA is TGTGCCAGTAGTATTTCCGGGATTTCTAATTCACCCCTCCACTTT. This encodes CASSISGISNSPLHF. Filled out from reference TRBV19 and TRBJ1-6, the complete variable domain reads DGGITQSPKYLFRKEGQNVTLSCEQNLNHDAMYWYRQDPGQGLRLIYYSQIVNDFQKGDIAEGYSVSREKKESFPLTVTSAQKNPTAFYLCASSISGISNSPLHFGNGTRLTVT.

The rearrangement uses TRBV25-1 and TRBJ2-7, with a weak D call TRBD1 (5 bases). CDR3 length equals 15 residues. In germline, CDR1 is MGHDK, CDR2 SYGVNS. V lost 1 base and J 5 bases, leaving 15 bases between the germline ends. The CDR3 region is CASSESGRVSHEQYF. The CDR3 nucleotides are TGTGCCAGCAGTGAATCGGGCAGGGTAAGCCACGAGCAGTACTTC.